This TCR beta chain stems from a study of patients and donors after allogeneic stem cell transplantation. TCRdb itself ran the RT-PCR reads through MiXCR, one entry per CDR3 protein. The data show some 880,000 distinct CDR3 sequences, with roughly 18% seen just once and roughly 6% held by the top ten. Trimming stripped 7 bases from V and 3 bases from J, with 12 bases between. The CDR3 contains 13 residues. The receptor was derived from a human donor who was either an allogeneic HSCT recipient or a stem cell or donor lymphocyte infusion donor (not recorded which). It is not recorded whose cells these are; they may come from a transplant donor. The sequenced sample was blood, either unsorted or a sorted T cell fraction (not recorded which). The chain recombines TRBV12-3 or TRBV12-4 with TRBJ1-1, with D maybe TRBD1 (6 bases). In nucleotides, the CDR3 is TGTGCCAGCAACTTTAGGGGGGACACTGAAGCTTTCTTT. It is translated as CASNFRGDTEAFF.